This T cell receptor beta chain was retrieved from a study of tumor-infiltrating lymphocytes in localized non-small cell lung cancer. At the level of the study: Resected tumor was paired with non-adjacent uninvolved lung from the same patient. Study results and limitations: Compared with uninvolved lung, tumors showed higher T cell infiltration by TCRbeta sequencing.

On this clone: The antigen remains unidentified.

Assay used: immunoSEQ multiplex PCR; TCRdb lists only in-frame clones, some missing. The repertoire holds thousands of clones, with 55% to 75% as singletons. The CDR3 runs 15 residues. CDR1 is MNHEY, CDR2 SMNVEV, per germline (reference sequence). V was trimmed by 7 bases and J by 3 bases, leaving 19 bases between them. The rearrangement links TRBV27 to TRBJ2-7; D might be TRBD1 (7 bases). The sample comprised uninvolved lung tissue not adjacent to the tumor. The receptor was derived from a human donor with non-small cell lung cancer. The CDR3 sequence is CASTRQGRGLYEQYF. The CDR3 coding sequence is TGTGCCAGCACCCGACAGGGACGGGGGCTCTACGAGCAGTACTTC.